This is a list of T cell receptor beta chains from one sample in a study of T cells in Graves' hyperthyroidism and ophthalmopathy. Via MiXCR, TCRdb re-called the multiplex PCR reads, giving one row per CDR3 protein. The sample has roughly 500,000 distinct CDR3 sequences, approximately 44% seen once. Sequenced input: peripheral blood or thyroid tissue (not recorded which). These receptors all stem from an adult woman with Graves' disease, either hyperthyroidism or ophthalmopathy (not recorded which). Both conserved end residues are part of each CDR3. A D gene is named only where the DNA matches it firmly. Some rows have no size entry. The others give once, few or many, or a class for an expanded clone.

V gene	D gene	J gene	clone size	CDR3 protein	CDR3 DNA
TRBV7-2	TRBD1	TRBJ1-1	once	CASSLRQGTQAFF	TGTGCCAGCAGCCTGCGACAGGGAACCCAAGCTTTCTTT
TRBV2	.	TRBJ2-7	.	CASSEGFYEQYF	TGTGCCAGCAGTGAGGGGTTTTACGAGCAGTACTTC
TRBV28	.	TRBJ2-7	.	CASSTQTYEQYF	TGTGCCAGCAGTACACAAACCTACGAGCAGTACTTC
TRBV20-1	TRBD1	TRBJ2-6	.	CSAGQGAKGANVLTF	TGCAGTGCTGGACAGGGGGCTAAAGGGGCCAACGTCCTGACTTTC
TRBV19	.	TRBJ1-6	.	CASTHGSNSPLHF	TGTGCCAGTACCCATGGCAGTAATTCACCCCTCCACTTT
TRBV12-3/TRBV12-4	TRBD2	TRBJ2-7	.	CASSHLAGDNYEQYF	TGTGCCAGCAGCCACCTAGCGGGAGATAACTACGAGCAGTACTTC
TRBV6-6	.	TRBJ1-5	.	CASSKPGQHF	TGTGCCAGCAGTAAGCCGGGACAGCATTTT
TRBV29-1	TRBD2	TRBJ2-7	many	CSVAGLGPGGIEQYF	TGCAGCGTTGCCGGACTAGGCCCCGGTGGAATAGAGCAGTACTTC
TRBV10-3	.	TRBJ2-5	few	CAISGERETQYF	TGTGCCATCAGTGGTGAGCGGGAGACCCAGTACTTC
TRBV25-1	TRBD1	TRBJ1-1	many	CASSEPQGGTEAFF	TGTGCCAGCAGTGAACCGCAGGGGGGCACTGAAGCTTTCTTT
TRBV7-9	.	TRBJ1-1	.	CASSLGSGTRAFF	TGTGCCAGCAGCTTGGGGTCGGGTACCAGGGCTTTCTTT
TRBV9	.	TRBJ1-2	.	CASSVGQVASDGYTF	TGTGCCAGCAGCGTAGGACAGGTGGCATCTGATGGCTACACCTTC
TRBV7-2	.	TRBJ1-2	.	CASSLRAAYGYTF	TGTGCCAGCAGCTTAAGGGCCGCATATGGCTACACCTTC
TRBV30	.	TRBJ1-1	many	CASVVNTEAFF	TGTGCCTCAGTGGTGAACACTGAAGCTTTCTTT
TRBV29-1	.	TRBJ1-1	many	CSGREGGNTEAFF	TGCAGCGGCAGGGAGGGAGGGAACACTGAAGCTTTCTTT
TRBV20-1	TRBD2	TRBJ2-5	few	CSAIVSGYQETQYF	TGCAGTGCTATAGTTAGCGGGTACCAAGAGACCCAGTACTTC
TRBV24-1	TRBD2	TRBJ2-2	few	CATSDSSAGAAGELFF	TGTGCCACCAGTGATTCGTCAGCGGGAGCGGCCGGGGAGCTGTTTTTT
TRBV5-5	.	TRBJ1-1	.	CASSLWGSTEAFF	TGTGCCAGCAGCTTGTGGGGCTCCACTGAAGCTTTCTTT
TRBV29-1	.	TRBJ2-7	.	CSVELPYPSSRYEQYF	TGCAGCGTTGAACTCCCATATCCGAGTTCAAGGTACGAGCAGTACTTC
TRBV13	TRBD1	TRBJ1-1	many	CASSWTRGGMNTEAFF	TGTGCCAGCAGCTGGACGCGAGGGGGCATGAACACTGAAGCTTTCTTT
TRBV5-8	.	TRBJ1-1	many	CASSWRVDTEAFF	TGTGCCAGCAGCTGGAGGGTGGACACTGAAGCTTTCTTT
TRBV11-3	.	TRBJ1-1	many	CASSLFRYTGVNTEAFF	TGTGCCAGCAGCTTATTCAGATATACGGGTGTGAACACTGAAGCTTTCTTT
TRBV10-2	.	TRBJ2-7	many	CASSLLGHEQYF	TGCGCCAGCAGTTTACTAGGCCACGAGCAGTACTTC
TRBV2	.	TRBJ1-6	.	CASRETANSPLHF	TGTGCCAGCAGAGAGACAGCTAATTCACCCCTCCACTTT
TRBV11-2	.	TRBJ2-3	.	CASSLVLGTDTQYF	TGTGCCAGCAGCTTAGTCCTGGGAACAGATACGCAGTATTTT
TRBV7-9	.	TRBJ2-5	.	CASLRRPQETQYF	TGTGCCAGCCTAAGGAGACCACAAGAGACCCAGTACTTC
TRBV5-1	.	TRBJ2-7	many	CASSFPDGGEQYF	TGCGCCAGCAGCTTCCCGGACGGAGGGGAGCAGTACTTC
TRBV7-9	.	TRBJ2-5	.	CASRITQRETQYF	TGTGCCAGCAGAATAACGCAGAGGGAGACCCAGTACTTC
TRBV29-1	.	TRBJ1-1	few	CSATKNTEAFF	TGCAGCGCCACCAAGAACACTGAAGCTTTCTTT
TRBV20-1	TRBD2	TRBJ2-7	.	CSARDRGLAVLGQYF	TGCAGTGCTAGGGACAGGGGACTAGCGGTACTAGGGCAGTACTTC
TRBV15	.	TRBJ1-1	many	CATSRYPRGGNTEAFF	TGTGCCACCAGCAGATACCCCCGGGGAGGGAACACTGAAGCTTTCTTT
TRBV20-1	.	TRBJ1-4	many	CSATPATNEKLFF	TGCAGTGCTACACCTGCAACTAATGAAAAACTGTTTTTT